This record covers a single T cell receptor beta chain. Its antigen is not known. For the second PCR, which ran for about 6 to 11 cycles, a sample-barcoded 5' primer and a J-beta primer mix were used. TCRdb reprocessed the 5' RACE reads via MiXCR and lists one record per CDR3 protein. The sample yields some 670,000 distinct CDR3 sequences, 52% seen once. They isolated at least 6 million PBMCs from each sample. Extraction of total RNA produced a minimum of 5.5 micrograms from each sample. This entry comes from a study of blood T cells in healthy people across ages. Overall study findings and caveats: No conclusive comparison of naive versus antigen-experienced cells was possible with unsorted PBMCs.

The CDR3 runs 14 residues. CDR1 and CDR2 (germline): SQVTM, ANQGSEA. V was shortened by 2 bases and J by 9 bases, with 20 bases between the two germline ends. Source material: blood. This TCR was recovered from a woman of 80 years or more in good health. The J gene is TRBJ2-7, the V gene TRBV29-1; D possibly corresponds to TRBD1 (5 bases). The CDR3 bases are TGCAGCGTTGAAAGGGGAACCAAAAAAGGCGGGCAGTACTTC. It encodes CSVERGTKKGGQYF.